These 10 T cell receptor beta chains were all obtained from the same sample, sequenced in a study of T cell repertoires in ileal Crohn's disease. Some clones are missing from TCRdb's copy, which holds only in-frame ones; the method was immunoSEQ multiplex PCR. The sample carries approximately 4,000 clones, 69% recorded once. Sequenced: ileal tissue. These receptors all come from an adult with Crohn's disease.

The rearrangement uses TRBV7-9 and TRBJ2-7, with 9 bases matching TRBD2. Germline CDR1 is SEHNR and CDR2 is FQNEAQ (reference sequence). V shed 4 bases, J shed 0 bases, and the junction held 10 bases outside the gene matches. CDR3 length: 17 amino acids. As DNA, the CDR3 is TGTGCCAGCAGCTCCACGTCCCTAGCGGGGTCCTCCTACGAGCAGTACTTC. Amino acid sequence: CASSSTSLAGSSYEQYF. The full variable domain, with the rest looked up from reference TRBV7-9 and TRBJ2-7, is DTGVSQNPRHKITKRGQNVTFRCDPISEHNRLYWYRQTLGQGPEFLTYFQNEAQLEKSRLLSDRFSAERPKGSFSTLEIQRTEQGDSAMYLCASSSTSLAGSSYEQYFGPGTRLTVT.

This clone is medium-sized (0.01 to 0.1%). This chain links TRBV4-2 with TRBJ2-7; TRBD2 matches at 7 bases. V was clipped by 0 bases and J by 4 bases; unmatched bases: 9. The germline V gene has CDR1 LGHNA and CDR2 YNFKEQ. The CDR3 covers 16 residues. In DNA form, the CDR3 reads TGTGCCAGCAGCCAAGATGGTCGGGGGGAGACGTACGAGCAGTACTTC. It yields the protein CASSQDGRGETYEQYF.

The chain couples TRBV7-9 to TRBJ2-7; 9 nucleotides match TRBD1. Germline-derived CDR1 and CDR2 are SEHNR and FQNEAQ (reference sequence). V trimming: 3 bases; J trimming: 2 bases; junction bases outside the gene matches: 2. The CDR3 is made up of 14 amino acids. CDR3 nucleotides: TGTGCCAGCAGCTTCCGGGACAGGGCCTACGAGCAGTACTTC. It encodes CASSFRDRAYEQYF.

The CDR3 is CASSQSERRQGEGEQYF. The CDR3 bases are TGCGCCAGCAGTCAATCCGAGCGGAGACAGGGAGAAGGTGAGCAGTACTTC. V gene TRBV23-1 combines with J gene TRBJ2-7, with 7 positions matching TRBD1. TRBV23-1 is an ORF; its function is uncertain. The trim removed 0 bases at V and 7 bases at J, leaving 15 bases unmatched. The length of the CDR3 is 17 residues.

Only a few counts were recorded for this clone. In the same sample, other DNA sequences code for this CDR3. The chain is built from TRBV2 and TRBJ2-3, with 8 bases lining up with TRBD2. Germline values: CDR1 SNHLY, CDR2 FYNNEI. This CDR3 comprises 15 residues. The V gene end was trimmed by 4 bases and the J gene end by 1 base; junction bases not matched to a gene: 4. Written as DNA, the CDR3 is TGTGCCAGCAGTGTTCCAGCGGGGGGCACAGATACGCAGTATTTT. This translates into CASSVPAGGTDTQYF. The whole variable domain, remainder taken from reference TRBV2 and TRBJ2-3, is EPEVTQTPSHQVTQMGQEVILRCVPISNHLYFYWYRQILGQKVEFLVSFYNNEISEKSEIFDDQFSVERPDGSNFTLKIRSTKLEDSAMYFCASSVPAGGTDTQYFGPGTRLTVL.

The CDR3 reads CASSQRTGPQETQYF. CDR3 sequence (DNA): TGTGCCAGCAGCCAGAGGACAGGGCCCCAAGAGACCCAGTACTTC. This chain connects TRBV4-2 to TRBJ2-5, with 8 bases fitting TRBD1. Germline-derived CDR1 and CDR2 are LGHNA and YNFKEQ. V lost 3 bases to trimming and J lost 1 base; unmatched junction nucleotides: 4. The CDR3 totals 15 residues.

This clone occurred a few times. The V gene is TRBV7-9, the J gene TRBJ2-3; TRBD2 aligns across 9 bases. V gave up 1 base and J gave up 6 bases; unmatched junction bases: 5. The CDR3 sequence is 15 residues long. The germline gives CDR1 SEHNR, CDR2 FQNEAQ (reference sequence). The chain's CDR3 is CASSLGASGEDTQYF. Written as DNA, the CDR3 is TGTGCCAGCAGCTTAGGGGCTAGCGGGGAGGATACGCAGTATTTT.

This clone was observed once. The chain is built from TRBV18 and TRBJ2-1, with 8 bases fitting TRBD2. Germline loops: CDR1 KGHSH, CDR2 LQKENI. V lost 6 bases and J lost 2; bases outside the gene matches: 12. The CDR3 runs to 17 residues. This CDR3 is CASSRTERGNTYNEQFF. In DNA, the CDR3 is TGTGCCAGCTCTCGAACAGAGCGGGGGAACACCTACAATGAGCAGTTCTTC.

V is TRBV11-2 and J is TRBJ1-1; 9 bases map to TRBD1. Germline CDR1 SGHAT, CDR2 FQNNGV. V lost 4 bases, J lost 4 bases, and 10 bases stayed unmatched. This CDR3 comprises 16 residues. The DNA for the CDR3 is TGTGCCAGCAGCTCGCGCCTGGGACAGGGTGCCACTGAAGCTTTCTTT. Translation gives CASSSRLGQGATEAFF.

This clone was found once. The sample carries other DNA sequences with the same CDR3. The J gene is TRBJ2-7, the V gene TRBV5-1, with D tentatively TRBD1 (5 bases). The length of the CDR3 is 12 residues. Germline values: CDR1 SGHRS, CDR2 YFSETQ. The ends were cut back, 4 bases at V and 1 base at J, with 6 bases in the middle. DNA for the CDR3: TGCGCCAGCAGCGCAGGGTCCTACGAGCAGTACTTC. Translating gives CASSAGSYEQYF.